This TCR beta chain was retrieved from a study of PD-L1 blockade in urothelial cancer. Turning to the study itself: Intravenous atezolizumab, 1,200 mg every 3 weeks, was begun by patients in the mid-2010s. Counts from blood samples showed a median of roughly 140,000 T cells.

Templates that were synthetic TCR analogs were spiked into each PCR. The protocol was immunoSEQ multiplex PCR, while the TCRdb copy is restricted to in-frame clones and leaves out a portion. Of about 29,000 clones in the sample, 84% were seen once. Time point noted: peripheral blood 6 weeks after treatment start. This sequence originates from a man in his 70s with urothelial cancer. The material was PBMCs, obtained around atezolizumab (anti-PD-L1) treatment.

CDR3 protein: CASSPPAAGEPYNEQFF. The CDR3 bases are TGCGCCAGCAGCCCCCCGGCGGCGGGGGAACCTTACAATGAGCAGTTCTTC. The rearrangement uses TRBV4-1 and TRBJ2-1, with 7 nucleotides matching TRBD2. CDR3 length: 17 amino acids. Unmatched junction bases numbered 13, after V lost 4 bases and J lost 4 bases. Germline V gene data show CDR1 as MGHRA and CDR2 as YSYEKL.